Reported below is one T cell receptor beta chain. Study members were between roughly 18 and 100 years old and lived in over 20 US regions. Within 2 weeks of study entry, exposed participants had contacted a PCR-confirmed or clinician-diagnosed COVID-19 case. These data originate in a study of blood T cell repertoires in COVID-19. For the study at large: PBMCs, B-cell-depleted T cells, or T cells were the source of the cDNA or gDNA that made up the material.

Germline CDR1 reads SGHTA; CDR2 reads FQGNSA. J was trimmed by 9 bases and V by 5 bases; bases with no gene match: 7. The CDR3 length is 13 residues. Clones were sequenced by immunoSEQ multiplex PCR, and TCRdb holds only the in-frame ones, with some missing. Of 300,000 to 350,000 clones detected, about nine tenths appear once; the ten largest clones hold 0.95% to 1.1%. Sequenced: PBMCs or T cells enriched from blood (not recorded which). The J gene is TRBJ2-3, the V gene TRBV7-2; 8 bases are a match to TRBD2. The TCR originated in a woman aged 25 to 39 who had been exposed to COVID-19. CDR3 coding DNA: TGTGCCAGCAGCCTCAGTAGCGGGAACACGCAGTATTTT. It codes for CASSLSSGNTQYF.